The 10 T cell receptor beta chains below were found in one sample sequenced in a study of T cells after yellow fever vaccination. TCRdb recomputed calls from the 5' RACE reads with MiXCR, one row per CDR3 protein. The profile shows 95,000 to 150,000 distinct CDR3 sequences, 6% to 8% of them singletons. The sample in question was CD4+ T cells sorted from PBMCs, obtained around 10 days after the first yellow fever vaccination. Receptors were obtained from a man aged 18 to 30 who received the YFV17D yellow fever vaccine.

This clonotype came up many times. The chain couples TRBV5-1 to TRBJ1-1; tentative D call: TRBD1 (5 bases). With 1 base removed from V and 1 base from J, the gap between germline ends came to 8 bases. Germline CDR1 is SGHRS and CDR2 is YFSETQ. The CDR3 extends over 14 amino acids. CDR3 in DNA: TGCGCCAGCAGCTTGCCAGGGCCGAACACTGAAGCTTTCTTT. Its protein is CASSLPGPNTEAFF.

This clonotype was recorded a few times. V and J are TRBV5-4 and TRBJ2-5; D unclear. CDR3 size: 14 residues. Germline CDR1 is SGHNT and CDR2 is YYREEE (reference sequence). Trimming took off 0 bases at V and 1 base at J, with 7 bases between the two ends. CDR3 loop: CASSLVNSQETQYF. The CDR3 region has the DNA TGTGCCAGCAGCTTGGTGAACAGCCAAGAGACCCAGTACTTC.

This clonotype was found many times. The genes are TRBV4-1 and TRBJ1-1; possible D gene TRBD1, 6 bases. This CDR3 region has 14 residues. Germline lookup yields CDR1 MGHRA and CDR2 YSYEKL. Trimming shortened V by 2 bases and J by 1 base, and 8 bases separated the two germline ends. The CDR3 loop reads CASSQRGTNTEAFF. CDR3 nucleotide sequence: TGCGCCAGCAGCCAAAGGGGGACGAACACTGAAGCTTTCTTT.

The V call is TRBV5-1, the J call TRBJ1-2; no clear D. The CDR3 loop spans 15 amino acids. Germline V CDR1 and CDR2: SGHRS, YFSETQ. Between the trimmed V and J ends, which lost 0 bases and 3 bases, there was a span of 12 bases. This CDR3 is CASSLEAIGDYGYTF. In nucleotides, the CDR3 is TGCGCCAGCAGCTTGGAGGCCATCGGCGACTATGGCTACACCTTC.

In its sample, this clonotype was seen many times. The chain recombines TRBV5-6 with TRBJ1-2; D perhaps matches TRBD1 (5 bases). Germline V CDR1 and CDR2: SGHDT, YYEEEE. V was trimmed by 4 bases and J by 8 bases, leaving 18 bases between them. The CDR3 is 14 amino acids. CDR3 protein: CASSRWGLSGGYTF. The CDR3 DNA is TGTGCCAGCAGCCGTTGGGGACTTTCGGGGGGCTACACCTTC.

This clonotype showed up many times. The genes are TRBV7-2 and TRBJ1-3; TRBD1 agrees at 7 bases. CDR3 length: 15 amino acids. Germline lookup yields CDR1 SGHTA and CDR2 FQGNSA. V gave up 3 bases and J gave up 4 bases; unmatched junction bases: 6. The chain's CDR3 is CASSFQGQAGNTIYF. The CDR3 DNA reads TGTGCCAGCAGCTTCCAAGGACAGGCGGGAAACACCATATATTTT.

The chain combines TRBV19 with TRBJ1-5; no reliable D call. The germline V gene encodes CDR1 LNHDA and CDR2 SQIVND (reference sequence). The CDR3 is 16 amino acids. V shed 5 bases and J shed 0 bases, with 14 bases lying between them. The CDR3 nucleotides are TGTGCCAGTAGTTGGGCAGCGGCTTATAGCAATCAGCCCCAGCATTTT. As protein: CASSWAAAYSNQPQHF.

This clonotype appeared many times. This chain uses TRBV6-5 with TRBJ2-1; no clear D gene. This CDR3 region has 14 residues. Germline V gene lookup returns CDR1 MNHEY and CDR2 SVGAGI. V was pared by 2 bases and J by 4 bases, with 9 bases between. The CDR3 protein is CASSYPMMYNEQFF. For the CDR3, the DNA is TGTGCCAGCAGTTACCCGATGATGTACAATGAGCAGTTCTTC.

This clonotype turned up a few times. The gene calls are TRBV4-2 and TRBJ2-7, with 13 bases fitting TRBD2. CDR3 length: 19 residues. The V segment lost 4 bases and the J segment 0 bases; nucleotides outside the gene matches: 12. Per the germline V gene, CDR1 is LGHNA and CDR2 is YNFKEQ. In nucleotides, the CDR3 is TGTGCCAGCAGCCGACACTCCCCCGGGACTAGCGGGGACTCCTACGAGCAGTACTTC. This sequence encodes CASSRHSPGTSGDSYEQYF.

This clonotype was detected many times. The chain couples TRBV20-1 to TRBJ1-3, with unresolved D. CDR3 size: 12 residues. The ends were cut back, 3 bases at V and 3 bases at J, with 6 bases in the middle. Germline V gene sequence: CDR1 DFQATT, CDR2 SNEGSKA (reference sequence). CDR3 region: CSASKGGNTIYF. The CDR3, as DNA: TGCAGTGCTAGTAAAGGTGGAAACACCATATATTTT.